This is a list of T cell receptor beta chains from one sample in a study of cytomegalovirus exposure and HLA in healthy donors. Method: immunoSEQ multiplex PCR; TCRdb's copy keeps in-frame clones and lacks some. The sample holds 85,000 to 130,000 clones, approximately 68% seen once. The sample was PBMCs. These receptors all stem from a woman between 18 and 29 years old in good health and CMV-seropositive. Each CDR3 is given with its conserved first and last residue. Each record gives: CDR3 DNA, CDR3 protein, clone size, D gene, J gene, V gene. D genes are given only for firm matches. Clone size is stated in some rows and not others, as once, few, many or a class when expanded.

DNA: TGTGCCAGCCTCCTAGCGGGAGCAGATACGCAGTATTTT
CDR3: CASLLAGADTQYF
size: NA
D: TRBD2
J: TRBJ2-3
V: TRBV7-9

DNA: TGTGCCACGGCCGGGACTAGCGGTAACGAGCAGTACTTC
CDR3: CATAGTSGNEQYF
size: NA
D: TRBD2
J: TRBJ2-7
V: TRBV10-3

DNA: TGTGCCAGTAGCTTGCAGGGGTCAGACTATAGCAATCAGCCCCAGCATTTT
CDR3: CASSLQGSDYSNQPQHF
size: once
D: NA
J: TRBJ1-5
V: TRBV19

DNA: TGTGCCAGCAGTTTACCAGGGGGCGTTCAGGGCTACACCTTC
CDR3: CASSLPGGVQGYTF
size: NA
D: TRBD1
J: TRBJ1-2
V: TRBV28

DNA: TGTGCCAGTACCTCCTCGAAGAGCGGGAGCTCCTACAATGAGCAGTTCTTC
CDR3: CASTSSKSGSSYNEQFF
size: many
D: TRBD2
J: TRBJ2-1
V: TRBV19

DNA: TGTGCCAGCAAGAAGGGACTACTGGGGGACGAGCAGTACTTC
CDR3: CASKKGLLGDEQYF
size: NA
D: TRBD2
J: TRBJ2-7
V: TRBV28

DNA: TGCGCCAGCAACCAGAGGGGACAGGGAGGAGGGGAGCTGTTTTTT
CDR3: CASNQRGQGGGELFF
size: NA
D: TRBD1
J: TRBJ2-2
V: TRBV4-1

DNA: TGCGCCAGCAGCTTAGGCCAAAGGCTAGCGGTCTACAATGAGCAGTTCTTC
CDR3: CASSLGQRLAVYNEQFF
size: NA
D: TRBD2
J: TRBJ2-1
V: TRBV5-1

DNA: TGTGCCAGCAGTTCCTTGGGCCTCCCCCTGTTATTGGGGACCCAGTACTTC
CDR3: CASSSLGLPLLLGTQYF
size: NA
D: NA
J: TRBJ2-5
V: TRBV25-1

DNA: TGTGCCAGCGGTACAGGGGGCACTAATGAAAAACTGTTTTTT
CDR3: CASGTGGTNEKLFF
size: NA
D: TRBD1
J: TRBJ1-4
V: TRBV7-2

DNA: TGCGCCAGCAACCGGGACTTCTACAATGAGCAGTTCTTC
CDR3: CASNRDFYNEQFF
size: NA
D: NA
J: TRBJ2-1
V: TRBV4-3

DNA: TGTGCCAGCAGTGAGGTGGTTGGTAGCGGGACGACCGGGGAGCTGTTTTTT
CDR3: CASSEVVGSGTTGELFF
size: NA
D: TRBD2
J: TRBJ2-2
V: TRBV6-1

DNA: TGTGCCAGCAGCGTAGGAACTTATGTGGAGAAACTGTTTTTT
CDR3: CASSVGTYVEKLFF
size: NA
D: NA
J: TRBJ1-4
V: TRBV9